This is a list of T cell receptor beta chains from one sample in a study of shared clonotypes between healthy human individuals. Assay used: immunoSEQ multiplex PCR; TCRdb lists only in-frame clones, some missing. The data contain some 2,000,000 clones, approximately 95% of them singletons. The sample comprised naive CD4+ T cells sorted from blood. Every receptor here comes from a young man in good health. Each CDR3 is given with its conserved first and last residue. The D gene is left open where the match is weak. Clone size is not always given. Where it is, it says once, few, many or a class for expanded clones.

V	size	length	D	J	DNA	CDR3
TRBV5-1	-	15	-	TRBJ2-4	TGCGCCAGCAGCTTGGGGTCTAGCGTTAAAAACATTCAGTACTTC	CASSLGSSVKNIQYF
TRBV29-1	-	17	TRBD1	TRBJ1-2	TGCAGCGTACGACCGAGACAGGGGATTAATAGGGATTATGGCTACACCTTC	CSVRPRQGINRDYGYTF
TRBV2	-	13	-	TRBJ2-3	TGTGCCAGCCGGGACTCCAGCACAGATACGCAGTATTTT	CASRDSSTDTQYF
TRBV10-3	-	15	TRBD1	TRBJ2-5	TGTGCCATCAGTGATTTGGACAGGGGGGCAGAGACCCAGTACTTC	CAISDLDRGAETQYF
TRBV6-6	once	11	-	TRBJ1-5	TGTGCCAGCATGAGCGATCAGCCCCAGCATTTT	CASMSDQPQHF
TRBV28	-	18	-	TRBJ2-1	TGTGCCAGCCGATCCCACCCCGGGCGGAGAACCGACTACAATGAGCAGTTCTTC	CASRSHPGRRTDYNEQFF
TRBV29-1	-	12	-	TRBJ1-2	TGCAGCGTTGGGTATTGGGGCTATGGCTACACCTTC	CSVGYWGYGYTF
TRBV28	once	16	TRBD1	TRBJ2-3	TGTGCCAGCAGTTTGGGGCAGGGGGCCGGCCCAGATACGCAGTATTTT	CASSLGQGAGPDTQYF
TRBV28	-	14	TRBD2	TRBJ2-7	TGTGCCAGCAGCCTCAGCGGGGGCTCCTACGAGCAGTACTTC	CASSLSGGSYEQYF
TRBV25-1	-	15	-	TRBJ1-5	TGTGCCAGCAGCGAATCGGGGGCAGGGAGGCAGCCCCAGCATTTT	CASSESGAGRQPQHF
TRBV5-1	-	17	TRBD2	TRBJ2-3	TGCGCCAGCAGCTTGGGCGGATCAGCGGGGGGGACAGATACGCAGTATTTT	CASSLGGSAGGTDTQYF
TRBV27	once	14	-	TRBJ1-4	TGTGCCAGCAGTCCGGAAGGGGCAGGGCAAAAACTGTTTTTT	CASSPEGAGQKLFF
TRBV21-1	-	18	-	TRBJ1-5	TGTGCCAGCACTATACTTCGGGACAGGGGGCCGAGCAATCAGCCCCAGCATTTT	CASTILRDRGPSNQPQHF
TRBV28	-	15	TRBD1	TRBJ1-3	TGTGCCAGCAGTACAGGGGAACCCTCTGGAAACACCATATATTTT	CASSTGEPSGNTIYF
TRBV7-9	-	16	-	TRBJ2-3	TGTGCCAGCAGCTTAGCCCCCCTGATATACACAGATACGCAGTATTTT	CASSLAPLIYTDTQYF
TRBV5-8	-	17	TRBD1	TRBJ2-6	TGCGCCAGCAGCCGGGACAGCCCCGGCTCTGGGGCCAACGTCCTGACTTTC	CASSRDSPGSGANVLTF
TRBV18	-	15	TRBD2	TRBJ2-7	TGTGCCAGCTCACCAGGCGTTGCGGGAGCTTCCGAGCAGTACTTC	CASSPGVAGASEQYF
TRBV4-3	once	15	-	TRBJ2-1	TGCGCCAGCAGCCTTGGGCCAAACTCCTACAATGAGCAGTTCTTC	CASSLGPNSYNEQFF
TRBV6-5	-	15	-	TRBJ2-7	TGTGCCAGCAGTTACGGGCGGGGCCCCTCCTACGAGCAGTACTTC	CASSYGRGPSYEQYF
TRBV7-2	-	13	-	TRBJ2-5	TGTGCCAGCAGCCCAGGGGTGCAAGAGACCCAGTACTTC	CASSPGVQETQYF
TRBV19	-	14	-	TRBJ1-2	TGTGCCAGTAAAGCGGGAGACAGCGTCTATGGCTACACCTTC	CASKAGDSVYGYTF
TRBV30	-	13	TRBD1	TRBJ1-3	TGTGCCTGGGCGACAGGGGGCCTAAACACCATATATTTT	CAWATGGLNTIYF
TRBV7-2	-	14	TRBD1	TRBJ2-7	TGTGCCAGCAGCCCGGAGATATGGACAGGGAAGCAGTACTTC	CASSPEIWTGKQYF
TRBV18	-	13	-	TRBJ2-7	TGTGCCAGCTCACAGTCAGGGCTCTACGAGCAGTACTTC	CASSQSGLYEQYF
TRBV29-1	-	16	TRBD2	TRBJ2-3	TGCAGCGTTGAAGGCCTTAGGACTAGAGGACCAGATACGCAGTATTTT	CSVEGLRTRGPDTQYF